This TCR beta chain was sequenced for a study of blood T cell repertoires in COVID-19 (dated by TCRdb to the early 2020s). Some background on the complete study: Samples covering the acute and convalescent phases of COVID-19 were provided by collaborators in the United States, Italy and Spain. The material from the prospective study consisted of cDNA or gDNA derived from T cells, B-cell-depleted T cells, or PBMCs. Subjects who had been exposed to COVID-19, were actively infected with it, or had recovered from it provided the deeply sampled blood TCRbeta repertoires that made up the dataset. The repertoires were released in a freely available public database meant as a resource for research on the immune response to SARS-CoV-2. The samples were drawn from the first 160 participants of the ongoing ImmuneRACE study and from 1,254 subjects provided by 6 global collaborators. The sample metadata nearly always contained a de-identified subject ID, COVID-19 status, age in years and sex. Where available, HLA class I and class II types were taken from metadata supplied by the sample provider and were not determined by assay-based typing. The paper's findings and limits, for the study overall: Clinical and demographic metadata were provided uncurated, with the amount varying by source and participant.

Collaborating institutions collected whole blood in K2EDTA tubes following their own protocols. For TCRbeta analysis, collaborators shipped samples in one of three forms: frozen whole blood, isolated PBMCs, or DNA extracted from either of those sample types. TCRbeta CDR3 regions were amplified from genomic DNA by means of the immunoSEQ Assay, a bias-controlled multiplex PCR. In the source study's methods: The number of nucleated cells in each sample was estimated by amplification of reference gene primers within the assay. To quantify the absolute abundance of each unique TCRbeta CDR3 rearrangement, sequence reads were collapsed and filtered. For each sample, productive Simpson clonality was calculated as the square root of Simpson's diversity index across productive rearrangements. Drawn from immuneACCESS, this table holds only the in-frame rearrangements with V and J called that TCRdb kept. Clones are partly lost; checked studies trace under half to an unresolved V gene and leave the rest unexplained. That table supplies the V and J calls and clone size; D and trimming were determined from the DNA. Counted in this sample were under 200,000 clones; 90% to 95% of them appeared once. The top ten hold 0.53% of the sample.

Notes on this clone: It lacks a known antigen. The sample holds no much larger clone one base away, and base qualities are not on file.

The CDR3 starts with the cysteine, ends with the phenylalanine, and has 12 residues. This entry keeps only the CDR3 DNA: 36 bases, framed from base 1. From a lookup of the germline V gene, CDR1 and CDR2 are SQVTM and ANQGSEA. V is pared back by 6 bases and J by 1 base, with 9 bases lying between the germline termini. The origin of this receptor is a man aged 50 to 60 with acute or convalescent COVID-19. Sequencing input: peripheral blood. The V gene is TRBV29-1 and the J gene is TRBJ1-2, and TRBD1 may be the D gene, going by 6 matching bases. The DNA sequence is given as TGCAGCGTGAGAGGGGGTAACTATGGCTACACCTTC. It translates to CSVRGGNYGYTF. Full variable domain (CDR3 extended with the reference TRBV29-1 and TRBJ1-2 proteins): SAVISQKPSRDICQRGTSLTIQCQVDSQVTMMFWYRQQPGQSLTLIATANQGSEATYESGFVIDKFPISRPNLTFSTLTVSNMSPEDSSIYLCSVRGGNYGYTFGSGTRLTVV.